The clone carrying this T cell receptor beta chain was detected ten times or more. There were TCR beta CDR3 regions amplified from RNA transcripts. Researchers ran a first-round RT-PCR on the TCR CDR3 using the HTBI primer set. TCRdb passed the multiplex PCR reads through MiXCR, listing each CDR3 protein once. Of some 600,000 distinct CDR3 sequences listed, 11% to 15% are singletons. The sample comes from a study of T cells in Graves' hyperthyroidism and ophthalmopathy. Uncontrolled infection, other autoimmune disease, pregnancy and lactation each barred patients from inclusion. The blood specimen was taken at initial hyperthyroidism diagnosis, before any ophthalmopathy symptoms. The PBMCs had their origin in 7.5 to 10 ml of fresh peripheral blood. Trimming stripped 4 bases from V and 0 bases from J, with 14 bases between. The CDR3 extends over 15 amino acids. The germline gives CDR1 DFQATT, CDR2 SNEGSKA (reference sequence).

The sequence derives from a woman aged 25 to 39 with Graves' hyperthyroidism that later progressed to Graves' ophthalmopathy. The V gene is TRBV20-1, the J gene TRBJ2-3, with D perhaps matching TRBD1 or TRBD2 (5 bases each). The sequencing input was blood. CDR3 nucleotide sequence: TGCAGTGCTACCCCTGGGGACGGAAGCACAGATACGCAGTATTTT. Its translation: CSATPGDGSTDTQYF.